These 5 T cell receptor beta chains were all obtained from the same sample, sequenced in a study of T cell repertoires in cytomegalovirus infection. These receptors lack a known antigen. Each CDR3 protein is one row after TCRdb ran MiXCR on the reads. The data show around 770,000 distinct CDR3 sequences, approximately 32% seen once. The sample consisted of cultured CD8+ T cells from PBMCs, taken from culture after CMV antigen stimulation. These receptors were collected from a human donor in good health (CMV status not recorded). Some clones in this sample may be carry-over from other donors' samples.

This clonotype was detected a few times. The V gene is TRBV7-9, the J gene TRBJ1-2; D gene unclear. The V and J ends lost 3 bases and 4 bases respectively, with 9 bases between them. The CDR3 is 13 amino acids. The germline V gene has CDR1 SEHNR and CDR2 FQNEAQ (reference sequence). For the CDR3, the DNA is TGTGCCAGCAGCTTTGACACGGGCTATGGCTACACCTTC. It specifies CASSFDTGYGYTF.

V is TRBV27 and J is TRBJ1-2; the match to TRBD1 covers 7 bases. V was clipped by 2 bases and J by 8 bases; unmatched bases: 23. CDR3 length: 19 residues. Germline CDR1 reads MNHEY; CDR2 reads SMNVEV (reference sequence). CDR3 amino acids: CASSLTGARATVASEGYTF. The CDR3 DNA sequence: TGTGCCAGCAGTTTAACAGGGGCCAGGGCCACCGTAGCATCTGAGGGCTACACCTTC.

The V call is TRBV15, the J call TRBJ2-7, with a weak D call TRBD2 (6 bases). V shed 5 bases and J shed 6 bases, with 11 bases lying between them. The germline V gene has CDR1 LNHNV and CDR2 YYDKDF (reference sequence). This CDR3 spans 12 amino acids. The CDR3 protein is CATSRSGREQYF. CDR3 nucleotides: TGTGCCACCAGCCGTAGCGGACGCGAGCAGTACTTC.

This clonotype was recorded once. The CDR3 region is CASSYVGANTGELFF. The CDR3 region has the DNA TGTGCCAGCAGTTACGTCGGGGCCAACACCGGGGAGCTGTTTTTT. The gene calls are TRBV6-2 or TRBV6-3 and TRBJ2-2; D tentatively fits TRBD1 or TRBD2 (5 bases each). V shed 2 bases and J shed 2 bases, with 9 bases lying between them. The CDR3 sequence is 15 residues long. CDR1 MNHEY and CDR2 SVGEGT come from the germline V gene.

This clonotype was observed a handful of times. The V gene is TRBV4-1, the J gene TRBJ2-1, with 12 bases lining up with TRBD2. The trim removed 3 bases at V and 4 bases at J, leaving 4 bases unmatched. CDR3 length: 16 amino acids. Germline V gene sequence: CDR1 MGHRA, CDR2 YSYEKL. The CDR3 loop is CASSQLAGGLYNEQFF. The CDR3 coding sequence is TGCGCCAGCAGCCAGCTAGCGGGGGGGCTTTACAATGAGCAGTTCTTC.